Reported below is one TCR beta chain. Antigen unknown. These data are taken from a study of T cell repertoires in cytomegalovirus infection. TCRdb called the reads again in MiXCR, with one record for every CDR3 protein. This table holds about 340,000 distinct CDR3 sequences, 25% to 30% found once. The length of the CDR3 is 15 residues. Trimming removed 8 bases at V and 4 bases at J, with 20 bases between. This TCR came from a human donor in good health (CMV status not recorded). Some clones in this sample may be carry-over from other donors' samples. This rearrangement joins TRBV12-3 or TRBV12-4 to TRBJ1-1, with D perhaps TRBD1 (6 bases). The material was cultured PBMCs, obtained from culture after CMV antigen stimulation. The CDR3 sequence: CASRTGGPAGTEAFF. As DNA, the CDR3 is TGTGCCAGCCGGACGGGGGGCCCGGCGGGCACTGAAGCTTTCTTT.